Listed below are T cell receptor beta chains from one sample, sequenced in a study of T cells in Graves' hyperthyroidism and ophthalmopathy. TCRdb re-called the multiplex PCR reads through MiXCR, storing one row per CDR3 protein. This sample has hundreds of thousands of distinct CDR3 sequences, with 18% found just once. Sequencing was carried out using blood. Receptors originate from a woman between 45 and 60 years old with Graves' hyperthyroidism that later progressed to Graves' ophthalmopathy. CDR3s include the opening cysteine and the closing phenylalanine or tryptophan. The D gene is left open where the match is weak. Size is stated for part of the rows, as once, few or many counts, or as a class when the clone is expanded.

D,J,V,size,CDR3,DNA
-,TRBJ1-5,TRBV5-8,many,CASSYTGQPQHF,TGTGCCAGCAGCTACACCGGGCAGCCCCAGCATTTT
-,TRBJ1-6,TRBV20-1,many,CSPLHNSPLHF,TGCAGCCCTTTACATAATTCACCCCTCCACTTT
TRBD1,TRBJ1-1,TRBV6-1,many,CASSFDRGGTEAFF,TGTGCCAGCAGTTTTGACAGGGGTGGGACTGAAGCTTTCTTT
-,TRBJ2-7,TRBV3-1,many,CASSPSGSYEQYF,TGTGCCAGCAGTCCCTCAGGGTCCTACGAGCAGTACTTC
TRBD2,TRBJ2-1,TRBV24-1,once,CATSDWVTSGNEQFF,TGTGCCACCAGTGATTGGGTCACTAGCGGGAATGAGCAGTTCTTC
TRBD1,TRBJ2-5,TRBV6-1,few,CATLWDRDQETQYF,TGTGCCACCCTCTGGGACAGGGACCAAGAGACCCAGTACTTC
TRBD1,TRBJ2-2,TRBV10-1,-,CASSIGQAPNTGELFF,TGCGCCAGCAGCATAGGACAGGCACCGAACACCGGGGAGCTGTTTTTT
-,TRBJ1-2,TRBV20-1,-,CSARDNGGNYGYTF,TGCAGTGCTAGAGATAACGGCGGAAACTATGGCTACACCTTC
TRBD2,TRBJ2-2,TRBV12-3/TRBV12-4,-,CASSASGGATGELFF,TGTGCCAGCAGTGCGAGCGGGGGGGCTACCGGGGAGCTGTTTTTT
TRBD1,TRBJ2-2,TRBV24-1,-,CATSDGQGLTGELFF,TGTGCCACCAGTGACGGACAGGGATTAACCGGGGAGCTGTTTTTT
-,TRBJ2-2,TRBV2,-,CASSPTGPTGELFF,TGTGCCAGCAGTCCCACAGGGCCCACCGGGGAGCTGTTTTTT
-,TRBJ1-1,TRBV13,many,CASSFGTRITEAFF,TGTGCCAGCAGCTTCGGGACACGGATCACTGAAGCTTTCTTT
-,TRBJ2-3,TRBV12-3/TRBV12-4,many,CASSYVEGTDTQYF,TGTGCCAGCAGTTACGTCGAGGGCACAGATACGCAGTATTTT
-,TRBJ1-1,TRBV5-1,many,CASSDQGFTEAFF,TGCGCCAGCAGCGATCAGGGATTTACTGAAGCTTTCTTT